The clone carrying this TCR beta chain was counted only a few times. No antigen is known for it. TCRdb itself ran the reads through MiXCR, one entry per CDR3 protein. The sample lists roughly 150,000 distinct CDR3 sequences, about 20% occurring once. These data originate in a study of T cell repertoires in cytomegalovirus infection. Study as a whole: TCR beta signatures that were public indicated CMV infection and matching HLA type.

Whole-study results and caveats: Dominating the ex vivo response were HLA-C-restricted CMV-specific TCR beta clonotypes. Cumulative public TCR beta family frequency identified carriers of CMV plus the relevant HLA.

J gave up 4 bases and V 8 bases, and 9 bases lay outside the gene matches. Germline assignment: CDR1 SQVTM and CDR2 ANQGSEA. CDR3 length equals 14 residues. This clonotype originated in a human donor in good health (CMV status not recorded). Some clones in this sample may be carry-over from other donors' samples. The sequenced sample was PBMCs. The chain links TRBV29-1 to TRBJ2-1, with TRBD1 matching over 9 bases. This CDR3 is CSITGTGTYNEQFF. Here the CDR3 DNA reads TGCAGCATAACCGGGACAGGGACTTACAATGAGCAGTTCTTC.